This T cell receptor (beta chain) is drawn from a study of TIL therapy for anti-PD-1-resistant metastatic lung cancer. As for the study in general: Tumor harvest preceded PD-1/PD-L1 blockade, followed by nivolumab treatment.

This was the immunoSEQ v3 assay. Clones were sequenced by immunoSEQ multiplex PCR, and TCRdb holds only the in-frame ones, with some missing. The sample carries 36,000 or so clones, about 70% recorded once. The time point: pre-treatment sample, taken before nivolumab and TIL therapy. Germline CDR1 is MNHEY and CDR2 is SVGAGI. Trimming cost V 8 bases and J 3 bases, with 20 bases left between them. CDR3 size: 15 residues. V gene TRBV6-5 combines with J gene TRBJ2-7; perhaps TRBD1 as D (5 bases). The sequenced sample was blood, obtained at baseline. The TCR comes from a person between 25 and 80 years old with non-small cell lung cancer. The CDR3 nucleotides are TGTGCCAGCGCCAGGGCAGGCCCGTCTTACTACGAGCAGTACTTC. Amino acid sequence: CASARAGPSYYEQYF.